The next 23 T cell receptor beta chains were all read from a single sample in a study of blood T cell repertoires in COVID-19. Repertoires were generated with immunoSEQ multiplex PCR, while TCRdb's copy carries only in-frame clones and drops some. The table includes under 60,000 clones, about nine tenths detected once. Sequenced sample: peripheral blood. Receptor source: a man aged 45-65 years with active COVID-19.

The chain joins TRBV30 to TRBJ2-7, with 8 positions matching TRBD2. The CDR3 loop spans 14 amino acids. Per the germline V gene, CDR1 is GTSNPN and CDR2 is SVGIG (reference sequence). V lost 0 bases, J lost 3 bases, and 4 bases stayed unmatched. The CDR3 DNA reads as TGTGCCTGGAGTGTACGGGGGGGGAGCTACGAGCAGTACTTC. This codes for CAWSVRGGSYEQYF.

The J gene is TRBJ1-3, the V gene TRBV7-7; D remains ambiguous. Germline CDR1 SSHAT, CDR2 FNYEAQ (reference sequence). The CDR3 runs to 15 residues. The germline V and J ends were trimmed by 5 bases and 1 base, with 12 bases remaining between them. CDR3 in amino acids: CASSPGPGSGNTIYF. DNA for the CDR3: TGTGCCAGCAGCCCCGGACCGGGATCTGGAAACACCATATATTTT. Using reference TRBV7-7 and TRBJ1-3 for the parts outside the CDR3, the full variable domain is GAGVSQSPRYKVTKRGQDVTLRCDPISSHATLYWYQQALGQGPEFLTYFNYEAQPDKSGLPSDRFSAERPEGSISTLTIQRTEQRDSAMYRCASSPGPGSGNTIYFGEGSWLTVV.

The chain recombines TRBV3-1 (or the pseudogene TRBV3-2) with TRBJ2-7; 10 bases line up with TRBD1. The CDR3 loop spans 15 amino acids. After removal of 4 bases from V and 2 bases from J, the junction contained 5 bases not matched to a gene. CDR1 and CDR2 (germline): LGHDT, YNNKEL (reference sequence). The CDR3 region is CASSLVTGGPYEQYF. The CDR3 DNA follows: TGTGCCAGCAGCCTTGTGACAGGGGGCCCCTACGAGCAGTACTTC.

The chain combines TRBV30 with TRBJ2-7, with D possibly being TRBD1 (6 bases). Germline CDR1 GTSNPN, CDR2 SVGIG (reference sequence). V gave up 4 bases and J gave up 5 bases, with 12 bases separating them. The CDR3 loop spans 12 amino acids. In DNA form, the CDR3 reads TGTGCCTGGACTCCACAGGGCGACGAGCAGTACTTC. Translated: CAWTPQGDEQYF.

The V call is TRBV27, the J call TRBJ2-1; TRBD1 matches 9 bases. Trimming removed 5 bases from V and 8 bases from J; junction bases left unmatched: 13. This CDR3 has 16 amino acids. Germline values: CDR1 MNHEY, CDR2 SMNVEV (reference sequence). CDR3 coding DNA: TGTGCCAGCAGTGAGCTCCCGGGACAGGGATCCGATGAGCAGTTCTTC. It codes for CASSELPGQGSDEQFF.

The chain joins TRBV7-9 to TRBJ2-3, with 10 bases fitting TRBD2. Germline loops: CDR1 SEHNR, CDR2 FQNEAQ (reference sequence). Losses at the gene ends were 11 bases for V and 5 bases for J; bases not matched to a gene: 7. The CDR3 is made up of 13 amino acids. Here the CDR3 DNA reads TGTGCCGGGGAGACTAGCGGGTTAGATACGCAGTATTTT. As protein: CAGETSGLDTQYF.

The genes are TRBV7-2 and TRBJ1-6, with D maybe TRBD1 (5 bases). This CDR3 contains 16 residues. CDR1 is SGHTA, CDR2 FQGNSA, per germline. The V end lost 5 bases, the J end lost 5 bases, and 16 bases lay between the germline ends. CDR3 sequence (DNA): TGTGCCAGCAGCCGGCGGGGGGGACTAAATAATTCACCCCTCCACTTT. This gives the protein CASSRRGGLNNSPLHF.

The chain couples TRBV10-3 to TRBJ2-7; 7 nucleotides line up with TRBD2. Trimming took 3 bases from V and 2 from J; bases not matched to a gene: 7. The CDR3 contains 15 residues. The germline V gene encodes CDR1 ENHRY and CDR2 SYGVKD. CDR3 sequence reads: CAISDTASGTYEQYF. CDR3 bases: TGTGCCATCAGTGATACGGCTAGCGGAACCTACGAGCAGTACTTC.

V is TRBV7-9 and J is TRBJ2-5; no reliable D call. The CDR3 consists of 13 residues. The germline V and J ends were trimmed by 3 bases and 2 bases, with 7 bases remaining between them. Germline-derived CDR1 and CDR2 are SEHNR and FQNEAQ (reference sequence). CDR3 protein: CASSFPLQETQYF. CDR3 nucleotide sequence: TGTGCCAGCAGCTTTCCCCTTCAAGAGACCCAGTACTTC.

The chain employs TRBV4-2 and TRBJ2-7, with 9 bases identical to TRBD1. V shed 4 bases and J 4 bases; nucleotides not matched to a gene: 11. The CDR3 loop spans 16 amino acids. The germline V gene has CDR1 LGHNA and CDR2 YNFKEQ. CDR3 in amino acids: CASSPPGQGTGYEQYF. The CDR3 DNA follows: TGTGCCAGCAGCCCGCCGGGACAGGGAACAGGTTACGAGCAGTACTTC.

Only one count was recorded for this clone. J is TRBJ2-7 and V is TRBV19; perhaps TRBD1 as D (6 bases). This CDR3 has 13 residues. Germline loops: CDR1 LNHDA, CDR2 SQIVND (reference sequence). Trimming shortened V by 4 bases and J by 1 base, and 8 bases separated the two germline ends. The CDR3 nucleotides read TGTGCCAGTAGTAACGGACAGTCCTACGAGCAGTACTTC. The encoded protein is CASSNGQSYEQYF.

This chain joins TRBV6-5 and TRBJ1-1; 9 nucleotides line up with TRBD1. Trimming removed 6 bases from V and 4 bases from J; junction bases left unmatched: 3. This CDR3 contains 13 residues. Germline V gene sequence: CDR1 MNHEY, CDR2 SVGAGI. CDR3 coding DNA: TGTGCCAGCAGACCGACAGGGGGCACTGAAGCTTTCTTT. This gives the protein CASRPTGGTEAFF.

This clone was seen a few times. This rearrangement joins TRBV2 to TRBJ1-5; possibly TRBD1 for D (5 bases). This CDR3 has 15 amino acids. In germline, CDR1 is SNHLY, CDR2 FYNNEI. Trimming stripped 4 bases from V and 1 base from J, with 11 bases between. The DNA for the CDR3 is TGTGCCAGCAGTGGTTTGGGGCAGAGCAATCAGCCCCAGCATTTT. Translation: CASSGLGQSNQPQHF.

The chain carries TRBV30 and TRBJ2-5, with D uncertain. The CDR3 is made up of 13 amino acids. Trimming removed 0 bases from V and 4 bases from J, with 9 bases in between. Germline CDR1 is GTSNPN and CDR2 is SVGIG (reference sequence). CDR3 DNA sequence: TGTGCCTGGAGTGTATCGCGTGGAGAGACCCAGTACTTC. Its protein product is CAWSVSRGETQYF.

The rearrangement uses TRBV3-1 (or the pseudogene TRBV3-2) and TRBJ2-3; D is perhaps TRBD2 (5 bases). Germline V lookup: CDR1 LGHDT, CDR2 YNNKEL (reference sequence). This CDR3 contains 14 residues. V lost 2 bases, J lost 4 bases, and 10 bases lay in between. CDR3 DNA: TGTGCCAGCAGCCAACCAGCGGACCCAGATACGCAGTATTTT. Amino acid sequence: CASSQPADPDTQYF.

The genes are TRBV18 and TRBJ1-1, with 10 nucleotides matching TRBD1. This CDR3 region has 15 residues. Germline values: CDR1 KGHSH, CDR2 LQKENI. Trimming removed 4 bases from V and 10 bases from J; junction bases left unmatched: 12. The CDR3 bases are TGTGCCAGCTCACTCCTGGTGACAGGGGGCGTTACAGCTTTCTTT. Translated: CASSLLVTGGVTAFF.

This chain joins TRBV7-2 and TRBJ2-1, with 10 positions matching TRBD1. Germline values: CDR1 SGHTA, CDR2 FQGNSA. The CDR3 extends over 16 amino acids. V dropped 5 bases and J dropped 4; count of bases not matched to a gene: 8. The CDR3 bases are TGTGCCAGCAGCACTCGTCCGGGACAGGGGTACAATGAGCAGTTCTTC. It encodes CASSTRPGQGYNEQFF.

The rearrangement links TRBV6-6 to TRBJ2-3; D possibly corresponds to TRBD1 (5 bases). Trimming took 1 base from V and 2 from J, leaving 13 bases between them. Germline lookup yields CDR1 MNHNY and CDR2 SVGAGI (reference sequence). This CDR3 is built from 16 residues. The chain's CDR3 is CASSYYATASTDTQYF. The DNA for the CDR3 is TGTGCCAGCAGTTACTATGCGACAGCGTCCACAGATACGCAGTATTTT.

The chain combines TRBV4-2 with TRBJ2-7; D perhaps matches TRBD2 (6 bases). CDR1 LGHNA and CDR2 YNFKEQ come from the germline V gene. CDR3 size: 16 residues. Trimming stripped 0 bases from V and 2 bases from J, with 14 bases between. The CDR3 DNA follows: TGTGCCAGCAGCCAAGATCCCTCTAGCGCGGCCTACGAGCAGTACTTC. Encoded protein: CASSQDPSSAAYEQYF.

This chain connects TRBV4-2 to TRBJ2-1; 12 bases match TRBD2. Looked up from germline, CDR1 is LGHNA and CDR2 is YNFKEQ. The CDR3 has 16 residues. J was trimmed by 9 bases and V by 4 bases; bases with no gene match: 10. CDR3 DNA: TGTGCCAGCAGCCTCCCCCTAGCGGGGGGGTTTGTTGAGCAGTTCTTC. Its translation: CASSLPLAGGFVEQFF.

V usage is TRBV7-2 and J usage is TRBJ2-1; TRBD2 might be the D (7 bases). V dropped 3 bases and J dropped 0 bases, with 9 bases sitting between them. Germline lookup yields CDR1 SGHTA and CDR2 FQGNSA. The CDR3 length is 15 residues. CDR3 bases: TGTGCCAGCAGCTTGCGGGGGCCCTCCTACAATGAGCAGTTCTTC. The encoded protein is CASSLRGPSYNEQFF.

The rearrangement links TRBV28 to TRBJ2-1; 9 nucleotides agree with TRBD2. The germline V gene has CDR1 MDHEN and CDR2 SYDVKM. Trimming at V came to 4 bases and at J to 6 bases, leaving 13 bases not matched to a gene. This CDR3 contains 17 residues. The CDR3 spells CASSSPGGGRAFNEQFF. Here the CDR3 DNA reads TGTGCCAGCAGTTCCCCCGGAGGCGGGAGGGCCTTCAATGAGCAGTTCTTC.

This CDR3 is CAISGTSSGSTDTQYF. The CDR3 DNA reads as TGTGCCATCAGCGGAACTTCTAGCGGGAGCACAGATACGCAGTATTTT. The rearrangement links TRBV10-3 to TRBJ2-3; 8 bases fit TRBD2. This CDR3 is built from 16 residues. Trimming took 6 bases from V and 0 from J; bases not matched to a gene: 8. Germline V CDR1 and CDR2: ENHRY, SYGVKD.